This TCR beta chain originates from a study of blood T cell repertoires in COVID-19. This CDR3 has 13 residues. Only in-frame clones appear in the TCRdb table, and some are missing; sequencing was by immunoSEQ multiplex PCR. The data contain about 270,000 clones, 75% to 90% of them singletons. The clonotype comes from a woman in her late teens or twenties who had recovered from COVID-19. Sequencing used PBMCs or T cells enriched from blood (not recorded which). The gene calls are TRBV21-1 and TRBJ1-2; the DNA was not compared with TRBD1, the D call given in the table. TRBV21-1 is deemed a pseudogene. Here the CDR3 DNA reads TGTGCCAGCAGCCAGGAAGCTAACTATGGCTACACCTTC. Amino acids: CASSQEANYGYTF.